This entry lists 6 T cell receptor beta chains sequenced from one sample in a study of T cell repertoires in cytomegalovirus infection (dated by TCRdb to between 2019 and 2020). Sequencing used an Illumina HiSeq 1500. TCRdb reanalyzed the raw reads on its own, using fastp at Q25 for trimming and MiXCR for clone calling, and kept in-frame beta chains. When rows share a CDR3 protein, they turn into one entry using the most common DNA and genes. The sample contains approximately 260,000 distinct CDR3 sequences, about 17% of them found a single time. Approximately 51% of the sample rests with the top ten. The sample taken for sequencing was CD8+ T cells from PBMCs. The source is a human donor in good health (CMV status not recorded). Some clones in this sample may be carry-over from other donors' samples.

This clonotype was detected a few times. The chain has TRBV24-1 and TRBJ2-2; possibly TRBD1 for D (5 bases). Germline V gene lookup returns CDR1 KGHDR and CDR2 SFDVKD. V gave up 5 bases and J gave up 8 bases, with 14 bases separating them. The CDR3 extends over 14 amino acids. CDR3 nucleotides: TGTGCCACCAGTGGGGGCCACGACGCAGGGGAGCTGTTTTTT. Translation: CATSGGHDAGELFF.

The chain is built from TRBV19 and TRBJ2-2; 7 bases line up with TRBD1. The germline V gene has CDR1 LNHDA and CDR2 SQIVND (reference sequence). The CDR3 length is 14 residues. Trimming at V came to 8 bases and at J to 5 bases, leaving 8 bases not matched to a gene. The CDR3 DNA is TGTGCCAGTGCAACAGGGGCTCGTACCGGGGAGCTGTTTTTT. Translating gives CASATGARTGELFF.

This clonotype has more than one count but fewer than ten. The genes are TRBV18 and TRBJ2-7, with 8 bases matching TRBD1. J gave up 4 bases and V 1 base, and 6 bases lay outside the gene matches. Per the germline V gene, CDR1 is KGHSH and CDR2 is LQKENI. The CDR3 length is 15 residues. DNA of the CDR3: TGTGCCAGCTCACCACGGTTGCAGGGGGCGTACGAGCAGTACTTC. It encodes CASSPRLQGAYEQYF.

This clonotype came up many times. V usage is TRBV7-9 and J usage is TRBJ2-1; 10 nucleotides agree with TRBD1. This CDR3 has 16 amino acids. V shed 5 bases, J shed 8 bases, and the junction held 12 bases outside the gene matches. The germline CDR1 and CDR2 sequences are SEHNR and FQNEAQ (reference sequence). CDR3 coding DNA: TGTGCCAGCAGCACCCGGGACAGGGGATTTTTTTATGAGCAGTTCTTC. This translates into CASSTRDRGFFYEQFF.

At least ten counts were recorded for this clonotype. DNA for the CDR3: TGTGCCAGCAGCTTCTTCGGGACAGAAAATGAAAAACTGTTTTTT. It is translated as CASSFFGTENEKLFF. V usage is TRBV7-9 and J usage is TRBJ1-4; 7 bases are shared with TRBD1. Germline V gene data show CDR1 as SEHNR and CDR2 as FQNEAQ (reference sequence). This CDR3 is built from 15 residues. After removal of 3 bases from V and 5 bases from J, the junction contained 6 bases not matched to a gene.

This clonotype has at least ten counts. This rearrangement joins TRBV6-5 to TRBJ2-1; 8 nucleotides agree with TRBD1. This CDR3 comprises 15 residues. Germline assignment: CDR1 MNHEY and CDR2 SVGAGI. The V gene end was trimmed by 3 bases and the J gene end by 3 bases; junction bases not matched to a gene: 4. CDR3 DNA sequence: TGTGCCAGCAGTTATGGGGGACAGGTCTACAATGAGCAGTTCTTC. Its translation is CASSYGGQVYNEQFF.